The 6 T cell receptor beta chains listed next were all sequenced from one sample in a study of blood T cells in healthy people across ages. Primers used in a second PCR of roughly 6 to 11 cycles were a sample-barcoded 5' primer and a J-beta primer mix. MiXCR, applied by TCRdb to the 5' RACE reads, yields one record per CDR3 protein. Of around 940,000 distinct CDR3 sequences listed, about 53% are singletons. Sequenced sample: blood. The receptors were gathered from an older woman in good health.

The chain employs TRBV18 and TRBJ2-5, with D maybe TRBD1 (5 bases). Looked up from germline, CDR1 is KGHSH and CDR2 is LQKENI. CDR3 length: 14 amino acids. V dropped 4 bases and J dropped 3 bases, with 12 bases sitting between them. CDR3 region: CASSLGHIEETQYF. CDR3 nucleotide sequence: TGTGCCAGCTCACTCGGACATATCGAAGAGACCCAGTACTTC.

The genes are TRBV4-1 and TRBJ1-2; 9 nucleotides line up with TRBD1. The germline V gene encodes CDR1 MGHRA and CDR2 YSYEKL. There are 13 residues in the CDR3. The trim removed 5 bases at V and 9 bases at J, leaving 7 bases unmatched. For the CDR3, the DNA is TGCGCCAGCAGCTACAGGGGGCGAGAAAGCTACACCTTC. Protein product: CASSYRGRESYTF.

A word on this clonotype: A much larger clone differs from this one at a single base, so this may be a read error. The chain uses TRBV6-6 and TRBJ2-7; 11 bases line up with TRBD1. Losses at the gene ends were 2 bases for V and 5 bases for J; bases not matched to a gene: 2. CDR1 and CDR2 (germline): MNHNY, SVGAGI (reference sequence). CDR3 length equals 14 residues. The CDR3 sequence is CASSYGQGANEQYF. The CDR3 bases are TGTGCCAGCAGTTACGGACAGGGGGCCAACGAGCAGTACTTC.

The genes are TRBV10-3 and TRBJ2-1; perhaps TRBD2 as D (6 bases). The end of the DNA fits TRBJ2-7 better, so the J call may be wrong. The germline CDR1 and CDR2 sequences are ENHRY and SYGVKD. The CDR3 spans 13 residues. CDR3 nucleotides: TGTGCCAGCGGGACGGACGAGTACAATGAGCAGTACTTC. This encodes CASGTDEYNEQYF.

The sample holds a few counts of this clonotype. This sequence joins TRBV20-1 and TRBJ1-6; possibly TRBD1 for D (5 bases). This CDR3 comprises 17 residues. Germline lookup yields CDR1 DFQATT and CDR2 SNEGSKA (reference sequence). Trimming pared 0 bases from V and 0 bases from J, leaving 12 bases between. DNA of the CDR3: TGCAGTGCTAGAGATGGGGGGAAGAGCTCCTATAATTCACCCCTCCACTTT. Translation: CSARDGGKSSYNSPLHF.

This clonotype was counted between two and nine times. The CDR3 DNA reads as TGTGCCATCAGTGAAACCGGGGCCTCGACCCAGTACTTC. This encodes CAISETGASTQYF. The gene calls are TRBV10-3 and TRBJ2-5; D may correspond to TRBD1 or TRBD2 (5 bases each). The CDR3 sequence is 13 residues long. Germline lookup yields CDR1 ENHRY and CDR2 SYGVKD. Trimming removed 3 bases at V and 7 bases at J, with 12 bases between.